This record looks at one T cell receptor (beta chain) sequence and its context. The target antigen is unknown. The donors were members of the validation cohort, which comprised 120 subjects and was separate from the first cohort of roughly 700 subjects. The repertoire was sequenced with immunoSEQ multiplex PCR; TCRdb's copy has only in-frame clones and lacks some. The table shows some 60,000 clones, with just under 95% occurring only once. The record originates from a study of cytomegalovirus exposure and HLA in healthy donors. Study observations and caveats: As was reported, the classifier diagnosed cytomegalovirus status with high specificity and sensitivity.

Material: PBMCs. The sequence was obtained from a man between 18 and 35 years old in good health and CMV-seropositive.

In nucleotides, the CDR3 is TGCAGCGGACCAGCGGAGGGGAACGCGTTCGGTAGGAACACTGAAGCTTTCTTT. Protein: CSGPAEGNAFGRNTEAFF. The chain recombines TRBV29-1 with TRBJ1-1; TRBD1 might be the D (5 bases). Germline-derived CDR1 and CDR2 are SQVTM and ANQGSEA. Trimming removed 7 bases at V and 1 base at J, with 28 bases between. The CDR3 is 18 amino acids. The full variable domain, in which reference TRBV29-1 and TRBJ1-1 provide the parts outside the CDR3, is SAVISQKPSRDICQRGTSLTIQCQVDSQVTMMFWYRQQPGQSLTLIATANQGSEATYESGFVIDKFPISRPNLTFSTLTVSNMSPEDSSIYLCSGPAEGNAFGRNTEAFFGQGTRLTVV.